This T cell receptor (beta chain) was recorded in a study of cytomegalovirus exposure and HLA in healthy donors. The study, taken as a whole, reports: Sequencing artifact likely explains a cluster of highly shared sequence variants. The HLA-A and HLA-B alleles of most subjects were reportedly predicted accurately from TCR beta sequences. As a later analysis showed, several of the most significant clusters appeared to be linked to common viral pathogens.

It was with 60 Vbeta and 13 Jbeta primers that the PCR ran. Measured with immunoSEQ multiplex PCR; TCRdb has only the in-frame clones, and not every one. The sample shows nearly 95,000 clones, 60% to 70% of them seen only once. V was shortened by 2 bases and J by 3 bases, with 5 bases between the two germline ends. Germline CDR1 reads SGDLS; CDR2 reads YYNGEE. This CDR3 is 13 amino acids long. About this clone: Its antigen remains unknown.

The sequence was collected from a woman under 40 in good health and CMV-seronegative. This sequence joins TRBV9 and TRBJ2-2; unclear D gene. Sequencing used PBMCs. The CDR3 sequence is CASSVRDTGELFF. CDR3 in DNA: TGTGCCAGCAGCGTCCGGGACACCGGGGAGCTGTTTTTT.